This section outlines one T cell receptor beta chain sequence together with its context. What it binds is not known. This specimen comes from a study of cytomegalovirus exposure and HLA in healthy donors. For the study at large: An early data release held 79 million or so unique TCRs from HLA-typed donors.

Amplification used 60 Vbeta primers and 13 Jbeta primers. The method was immunoSEQ multiplex PCR; TCRdb's version includes in-frame clones alone and lacks a portion of them. The table records around 150,000 clones, approximately 80% of them present only once. V was clipped by 2 bases and J by 1 base, with 8 bases between them. Germline V gives CDR1 MNHNS, CDR2 SASEGT. This CDR3 contains 14 residues. Donors were ostensibly healthy at sampling, although undocumented immune exposures were probable. Findings and limits, study-wide: With later analysis, a missense DCLRE1C variant became linked to TCR beta V- and J-gene trimming. Reportedly, TCR beta sequences accurately predicted HLA-A and HLA-B alleles in most subjects.

The chain employs TRBV6-1 and TRBJ1-1, with D possibly TRBD1 on 5 matching bases. What was sequenced was PBMCs. The sequence came from a man aged 25 to 40 in good health and CMV-seronegative. CDR3 sequence reads: CASSERGSNTEAFF. The CDR3 DNA reads as TGTGCCAGCAGTGAAAGGGGCTCGAACACTGAAGCTTTCTTT.